This TCR beta chain was captured by sequencing in a study of blood T cell repertoires in COVID-19. The repertoire was sequenced with immunoSEQ multiplex PCR; TCRdb's copy has only in-frame clones and lacks some. Of over 200,000 clones detected, about four fifths appear once; the ten largest clones hold 5.7%. Specimen: peripheral blood. This clonotype was sampled from a man older than 75 with acute or convalescent COVID-19.

CDR3 in amino acids: CASSLAGTSGTYNEQFF. CDR3 sequence (DNA): TGTGCCAGCAGCTTAGCCGGGACTAGCGGAACCTACAATGAGCAGTTCTTC. J is TRBJ2-1 and V is TRBV11-3; 11 bases match TRBD2. This CDR3 comprises 17 residues. V was pared by 1 base and J by 2 bases, with 4 bases of the junction left unmatched. CDR1 SGHNT and CDR2 YENEEA come from the germline V gene.